The present T cell receptor beta chain was sequenced within a study of blood T cell repertoires in COVID-19. CDR3 size: 15 residues. V was cut by 2 bases and J by 7 bases, with 15 bases left in between. Germline loops: CDR1 MNHEY, CDR2 SVGAGI. The data were produced by immunoSEQ multiplex PCR, yet TCRdb's version contains in-frame clones alone and is incomplete. The repertoire holds approximately 220,000 clones, approximately 90% seen once, with approximately 0.7% in the top ten. The sequenced sample consisted of peripheral blood. The sequence derives from a man between 35 and 55 years old with acute or convalescent COVID-19. The chain couples TRBV6-5 to TRBJ1-5; TRBD1 might be the D (5 bases). The CDR3 loop is CASSYGADHGQPQHF. The CDR3 coding sequence is TGTGCCAGCAGTTACGGGGCGGATCATGGACAGCCCCAGCATTTT.